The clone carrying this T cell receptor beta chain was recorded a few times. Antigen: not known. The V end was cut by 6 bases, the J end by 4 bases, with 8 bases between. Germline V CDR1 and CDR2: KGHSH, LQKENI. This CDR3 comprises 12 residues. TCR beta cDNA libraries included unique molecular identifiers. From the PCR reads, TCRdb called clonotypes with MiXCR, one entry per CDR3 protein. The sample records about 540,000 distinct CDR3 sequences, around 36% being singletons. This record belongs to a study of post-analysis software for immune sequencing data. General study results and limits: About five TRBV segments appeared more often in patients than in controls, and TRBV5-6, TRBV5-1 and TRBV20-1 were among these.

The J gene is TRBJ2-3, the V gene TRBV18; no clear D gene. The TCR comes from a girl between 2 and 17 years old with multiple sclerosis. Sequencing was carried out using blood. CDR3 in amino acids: CASSAPPDTQYF. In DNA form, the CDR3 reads TGTGCCAGCTCCGCCCCCCCAGATACGCAGTATTTT. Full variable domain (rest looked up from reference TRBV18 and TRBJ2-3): NAGVMQNPRHLVRRRGQEARLRCSPMKGHSHVYWYRQLPEEGLKFMVYLQKENIIDESGMPKERFSAEFPKEGPSILRIQQVVRGDSAAYFCASSAPPDTQYFGPGTRLTVL.